This T cell receptor (beta chain) was recorded in a study of blood T cells in healthy people across ages (dated by TCRdb to between 2015 and 2016). Background for the entire study: In model experiments, roughly one uniquely barcoded TCR beta cDNA molecule per two T cells was captured by template switching. For two donors (one aged 18 to 30 and one aged 80 or older), the study analyzed two additional independent replicas of 1 million unique cDNA reads from the same blood draw. To avoid experimental bias, donors of different ages were randomly spread across the sequencing lanes. Using deep sequencing normalized with unique cDNA molecular identifiers, the study measured how TCR beta repertoire diversity changes with age. The donors were split into four age groups: young (average about 15 years), middle-aged (more than 35), aged (approximately 60) and long-lived (roughly 77). Results the study describes overall, beyond this receptor: Bulk unsorted PBMC profiling prevented conclusive comparison of naive and antigen-experienced compartments. As age increased, observed TCR beta diversity per million T cells dropped in a roughly linear way, and a significant reduction was already evident by age 40. Because donor CMV infection status was unknown, age-related changes in expanded clonotypes were potentially confounded. Estimates of total diversity based on one million sequenced T cells were regarded as lower bounds and as underestimates. The percentage of naive T cells measured by flow cytometry correlated strongly with observed TCR beta diversity. Compared with the aged group, the long-lived group had more naive CD4+ T cells, fewer expanded clones and increased TCR diversity, a pattern suggesting age selection.

The library was built by means of 5' RACE. The reads were generated on an Illumina HiSeq 2500. A second PCR of about 6 to 11 cycles was performed with a sample-barcoded 5' primer and a J-beta primer mix. A unique molecular identifier was introduced onto each TCR beta cDNA molecule by a template-switch 5' adaptor carrying 12 random nucleotides. Each sample yielded at least 3 million CDR3-containing paired-end reads. First-strand cDNA synthesis was performed from all RNA using the Mint cDNA synthesis kit, with priming by a TRBC-specific oligonucleotide. After uracil-DNA glycosylase treatment, a first 18-cycle PCR used universal primers M1SS and BC2_uni_R on all cDNA. The published analysis was carried out like this. For normalization, 1 million high-quality reads were randomly selected from each sample, with every read carrying a distinct molecular identifier. Instead of being binned into consensus sequences, reads that shared molecular identifiers were thrown out. MiTCR, run with a Q25 quality threshold and the strictest error-elimination algorithm, handled CDR3 identification, clonotype clustering and error correction. A nonparametric unseen species model with Euler transformation was used to estimate a lower bound on total TCR beta diversity. TCRdb redid the processing of the public reads, applying fastp at Q25 and MiXCR, and retained in-frame beta chains. Entries are consolidated by CDR3 protein sequence, retaining the most common genes and DNA. For this entry, the V and J calls and clone size follow TCRdb and not the study's own pipeline. The sample data list about 720,000 distinct CDR3 sequences, and 20% to 25% of these were observed just once. About 22% of the sample comes from the top ten.

Points on this clonotype: The antigen this receptor binds is unknown. Within one base of it there is no much larger clone, and no base qualities were kept.

The approximately 41 donors, aged roughly 6 to 95 years, were systemically healthy Caucasian individuals from Russia. Each donor gave around 9.5 milliliters of peripheral blood, collected into EDTA-treated Vacutainer tubes. Ficoll-Paque density-gradient centrifugation was used to isolate PBMCs, with at least 6 million per sample. Total RNA, at least 6 micrograms per sample, was extracted from PBMCs with Trizol reagent. For every donor, flow cytometry on a PBMC aliquot measured the percentage of naive CD45RAhigh/CD27high T cells. V is shortened by 8 bases, J by 4 bases, and the region joining them spans 14 bases. Inclusive of the bounding cysteine and phenylalanine, the CDR3 is 13 residues long. Solely the CDR3 DNA is kept, with 39 bases framed from the first base.

Sample: blood. The receptor chain draws on TRBV12-3 or TRBV12-4 and TRBJ1-2, with no confidently assigned D gene. The clonotype was recovered from a man between 65 and 85 years old in good health. This receptor has the CDR3 CASRGLGSYGYTF. The DNA is as follows: TGTGCCAGCCGGGGTCTCGGTTCCTATGGCTACACCTTC.